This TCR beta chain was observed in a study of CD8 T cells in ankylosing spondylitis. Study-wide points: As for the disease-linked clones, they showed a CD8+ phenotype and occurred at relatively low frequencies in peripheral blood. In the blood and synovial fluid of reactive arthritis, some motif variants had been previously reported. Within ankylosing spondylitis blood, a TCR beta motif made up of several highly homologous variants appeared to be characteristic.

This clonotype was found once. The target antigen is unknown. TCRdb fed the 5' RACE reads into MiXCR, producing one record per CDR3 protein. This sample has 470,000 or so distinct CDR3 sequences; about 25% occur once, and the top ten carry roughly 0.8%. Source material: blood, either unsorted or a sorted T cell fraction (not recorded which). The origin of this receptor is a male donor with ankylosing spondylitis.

The CDR3 loop reads CATSDSSIGSNQPQHF. In DNA form, the CDR3 reads TGTGCCACCAGTGATTCAAGCATAGGCTCCAATCAGCCCCAGCATTTT. The V and J genes are TRBV24-1 and TRBJ1-5; D is ambiguous. CDR3 length: 16 residues. With 2 bases removed from V and 3 bases from J, the gap between germline ends came to 13 bases. The germline CDR1 and CDR2 sequences are KGHDR and SFDVKD.